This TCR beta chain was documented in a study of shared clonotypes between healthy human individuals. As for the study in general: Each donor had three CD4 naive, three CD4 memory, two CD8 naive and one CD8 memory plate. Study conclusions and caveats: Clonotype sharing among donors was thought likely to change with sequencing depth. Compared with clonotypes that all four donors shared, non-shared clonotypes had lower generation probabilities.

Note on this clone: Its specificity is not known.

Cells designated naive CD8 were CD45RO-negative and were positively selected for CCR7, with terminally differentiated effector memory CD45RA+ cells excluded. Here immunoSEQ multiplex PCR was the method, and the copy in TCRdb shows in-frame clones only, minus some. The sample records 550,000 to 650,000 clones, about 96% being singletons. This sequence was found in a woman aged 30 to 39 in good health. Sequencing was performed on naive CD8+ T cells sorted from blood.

The CDR3 DNA sequence: TGTGCCAGCATGTTAGGCACGTGGGTCGACGAGCAGTACTTC. Amino acid sequence: CASMLGTWVDEQYF. The V gene is TRBV7-8, the J gene TRBJ2-7; D call uncertain. Per germline, CDR1 SGHVS and CDR2 FQNEAQ. V lost 7 bases and J lost 5, with 18 bases in between. CDR3 length: 14 amino acids.